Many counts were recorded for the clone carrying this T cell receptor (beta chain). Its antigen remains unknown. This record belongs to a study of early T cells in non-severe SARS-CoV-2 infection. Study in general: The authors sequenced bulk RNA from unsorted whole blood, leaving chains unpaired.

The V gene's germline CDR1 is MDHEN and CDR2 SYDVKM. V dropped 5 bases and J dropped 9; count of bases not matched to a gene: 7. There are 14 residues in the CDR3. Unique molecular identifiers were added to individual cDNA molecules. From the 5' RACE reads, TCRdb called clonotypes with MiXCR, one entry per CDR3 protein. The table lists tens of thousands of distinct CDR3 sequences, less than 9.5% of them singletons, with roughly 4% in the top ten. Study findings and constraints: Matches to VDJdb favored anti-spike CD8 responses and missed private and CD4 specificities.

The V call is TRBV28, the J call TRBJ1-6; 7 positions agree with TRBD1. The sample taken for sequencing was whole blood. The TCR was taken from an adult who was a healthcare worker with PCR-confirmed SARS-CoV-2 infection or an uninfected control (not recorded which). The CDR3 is CASSLTGRGSPLHF. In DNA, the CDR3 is TGTGCCAGCAGTCTGACAGGGAGGGGTTCACCCCTCCACTTT.